The present T cell receptor (beta chain) was sequenced within a study of blood T cell repertoires in COVID-19. Study as a whole: PBMCs, B-cell-depleted T cells, or T cells were the source of the cDNA or gDNA that made up the material.

Grouping used clinical history reported by participants in a survey and questionnaire. Per the study methods: Nucleated cell counts were estimated from reference gene primer amplification. The repertoire was sequenced with immunoSEQ multiplex PCR; TCRdb's copy has only in-frame clones and lacks some. V, J and clone size are those of that table, while D and trimming were read from the DNA. The table lists roughly 250,000 clones, about nine tenths of them singletons. Sequenced: PBMCs or T cells enriched from blood (not recorded which). The sequence came from a woman aged 25 to 39 with acute COVID-19.

This CDR3 reads CASSLDGGTHQPQHF. The CDR3 DNA follows: TGCGCCAGCAGCTTGGACGGGGGTACCCATCAGCCCCAGCATTTT. The chain recombines TRBV5-1 with TRBJ1-5, with a tentative D call TRBD1 (5 bases). The CDR3 sequence is 15 residues long. Trimming took off 0 bases at V and 5 bases at J, with 12 bases between the two ends. Germline V gene sequence: CDR1 SGHRS, CDR2 YFSETQ.